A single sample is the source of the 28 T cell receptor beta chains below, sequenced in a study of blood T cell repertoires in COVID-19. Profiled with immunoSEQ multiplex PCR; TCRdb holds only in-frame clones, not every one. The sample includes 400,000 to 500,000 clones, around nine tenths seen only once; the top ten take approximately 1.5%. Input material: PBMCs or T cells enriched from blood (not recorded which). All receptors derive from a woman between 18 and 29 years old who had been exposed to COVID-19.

The DNA of the CDR3 is TGTGCCAGCAGCTTAGATCCCGGGACAGGGTGGGATGAGCAGTTCTTC. This encodes CASSLDPGTGWDEQFF. The chain uses TRBV11-2 and TRBJ2-1, with 9 bases that match TRBD1. Unmatched junction bases numbered 8, after V lost 0 bases and J lost 8 bases. The CDR3 is made up of 16 amino acids. The V gene's germline CDR1 is SGHAT and CDR2 FQNNGV.

CDR3: CAISVDRAKNIQYF. Written as DNA, the CDR3 is TGTGCCATCAGTGTAGACAGGGCCAAAAACATTCAGTACTTC. The V gene is TRBV10-3, the J gene TRBJ2-4; D is perhaps TRBD1 (6 bases). The V and J ends lost 4 bases and 1 base respectively, with 8 bases between them. Germline V gene data show CDR1 as ENHRY and CDR2 as SYGVKD. The CDR3 is 14 residues long.

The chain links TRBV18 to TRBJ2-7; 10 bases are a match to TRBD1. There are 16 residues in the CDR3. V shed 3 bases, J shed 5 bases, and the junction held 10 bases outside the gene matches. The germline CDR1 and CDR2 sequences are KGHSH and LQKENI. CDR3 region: CASSPPMGQGNHEQYF. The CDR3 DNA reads TGTGCCAGCTCACCCCCGATGGGACAGGGGAACCACGAGCAGTACTTC.

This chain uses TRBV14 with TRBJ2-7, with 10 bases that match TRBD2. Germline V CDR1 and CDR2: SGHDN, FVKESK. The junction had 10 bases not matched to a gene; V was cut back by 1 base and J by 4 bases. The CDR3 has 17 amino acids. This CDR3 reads CASSQAPERGGLYEQYF. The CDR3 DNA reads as TGTGCCAGCAGCCAAGCCCCTGAGCGGGGGGGCCTTTACGAGCAGTACTTC.

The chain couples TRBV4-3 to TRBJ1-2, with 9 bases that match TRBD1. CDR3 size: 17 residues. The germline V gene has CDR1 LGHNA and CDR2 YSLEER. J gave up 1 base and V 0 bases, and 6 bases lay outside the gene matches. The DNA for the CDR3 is TGCGCCAGCAGCCAAGAACGTGGGACAGGGCTTAACTATGGCTACACCTTC. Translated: CASSQERGTGLNYGYTF.

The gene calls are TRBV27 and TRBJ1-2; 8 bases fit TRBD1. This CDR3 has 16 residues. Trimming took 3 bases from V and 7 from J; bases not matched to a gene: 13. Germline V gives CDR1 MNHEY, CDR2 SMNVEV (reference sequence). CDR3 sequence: CASSFGGQGLNPGYTF. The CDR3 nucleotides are TGTGCCAGCAGTTTTGGTGGACAGGGCCTCAACCCTGGCTACACCTTC.

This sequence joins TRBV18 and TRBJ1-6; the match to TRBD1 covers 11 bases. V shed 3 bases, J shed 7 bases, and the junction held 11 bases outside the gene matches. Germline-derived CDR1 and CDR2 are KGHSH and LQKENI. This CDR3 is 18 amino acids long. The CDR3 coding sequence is TGTGCCAGCTCACCTCTACCACCAGGACAGGGGGCCAATTCACCCCTCCACTTT. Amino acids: CASSPLPPGQGANSPLHF. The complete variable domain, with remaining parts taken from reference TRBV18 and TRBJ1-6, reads NAGVMQNPRHLVRRRGQEARLRCSPMKGHSHVYWYRQLPEEGLKFMVYLQKENIIDESGMPKERFSAEFPKEGPSILRIQQVVRGDSAAYFCASSPLPPGQGANSPLHFGNGTRLTVT.

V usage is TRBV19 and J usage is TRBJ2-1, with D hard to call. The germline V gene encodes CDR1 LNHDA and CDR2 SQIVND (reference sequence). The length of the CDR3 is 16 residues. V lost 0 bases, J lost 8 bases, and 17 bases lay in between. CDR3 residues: CASSIDSGLGNYEQFF. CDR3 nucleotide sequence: TGTGCCAGTAGTATAGACTCGGGTTTGGGTAATTATGAGCAGTTCTTC.

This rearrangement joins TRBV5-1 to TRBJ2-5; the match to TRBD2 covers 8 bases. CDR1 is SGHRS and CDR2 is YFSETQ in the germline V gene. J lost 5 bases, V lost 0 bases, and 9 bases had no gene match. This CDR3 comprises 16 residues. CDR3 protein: CASSLDFRPGGETQYF. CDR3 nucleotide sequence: TGCGCCAGCAGCTTGGATTTCCGCCCGGGGGGGGAGACCCAGTACTTC.

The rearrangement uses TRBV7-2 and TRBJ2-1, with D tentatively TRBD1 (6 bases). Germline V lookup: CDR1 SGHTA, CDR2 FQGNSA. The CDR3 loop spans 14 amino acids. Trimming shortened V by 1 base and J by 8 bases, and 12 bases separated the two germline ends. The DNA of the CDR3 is TGTGCCAGCAGCTTAGGACCCAGGGGATATGAGCAGTTCTTC. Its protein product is CASSLGPRGYEQFF.

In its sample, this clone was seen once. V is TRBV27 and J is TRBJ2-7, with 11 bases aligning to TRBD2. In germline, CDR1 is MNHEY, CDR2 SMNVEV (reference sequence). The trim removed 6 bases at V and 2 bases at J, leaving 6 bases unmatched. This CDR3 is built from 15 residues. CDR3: CASSRGTSGPYEQYF. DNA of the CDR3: TGTGCCAGCAGCCGAGGGACTAGCGGACCCTACGAGCAGTACTTC.

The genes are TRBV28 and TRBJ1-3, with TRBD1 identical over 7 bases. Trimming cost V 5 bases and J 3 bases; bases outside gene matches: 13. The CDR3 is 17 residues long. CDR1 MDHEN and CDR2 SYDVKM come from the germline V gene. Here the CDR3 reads CASSPPRQGIFGNTIYF. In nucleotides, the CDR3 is TGTGCCAGCAGTCCCCCCCGACAGGGAATCTTTGGAAACACCATATATTTT.

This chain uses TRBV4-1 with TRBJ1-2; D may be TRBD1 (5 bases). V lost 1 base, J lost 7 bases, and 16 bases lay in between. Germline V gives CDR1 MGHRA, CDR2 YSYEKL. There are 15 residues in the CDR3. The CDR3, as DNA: TGCGCCAGCAGCCAAGCCTCGGGGGTCGGGCGTGGCTACACCTTC. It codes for CASSQASGVGRGYTF.

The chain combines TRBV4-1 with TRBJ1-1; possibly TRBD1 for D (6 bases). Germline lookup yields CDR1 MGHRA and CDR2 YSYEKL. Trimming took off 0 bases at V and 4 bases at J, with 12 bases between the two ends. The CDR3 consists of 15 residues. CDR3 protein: CASSQDQGLGTEAFF. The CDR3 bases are TGCGCCAGCAGCCAAGATCAGGGGCTGGGCACTGAAGCTTTCTTT.

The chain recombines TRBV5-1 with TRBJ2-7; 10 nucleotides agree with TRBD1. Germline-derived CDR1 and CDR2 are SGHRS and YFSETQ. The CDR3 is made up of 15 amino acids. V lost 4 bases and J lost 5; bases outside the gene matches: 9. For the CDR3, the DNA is TGCGCCAGCAGCCCAGGACAGGGGGTAACCCACGAGCAGTACTTC. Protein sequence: CASSPGQGVTHEQYF.

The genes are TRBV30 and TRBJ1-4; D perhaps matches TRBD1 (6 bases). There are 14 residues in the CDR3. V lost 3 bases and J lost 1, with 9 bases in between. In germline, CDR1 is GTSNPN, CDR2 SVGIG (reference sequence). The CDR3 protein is CAWRQGVTNEKLFF. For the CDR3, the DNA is TGTGCCTGGAGACAGGGTGTAACTAATGAAAAACTGTTTTTT.

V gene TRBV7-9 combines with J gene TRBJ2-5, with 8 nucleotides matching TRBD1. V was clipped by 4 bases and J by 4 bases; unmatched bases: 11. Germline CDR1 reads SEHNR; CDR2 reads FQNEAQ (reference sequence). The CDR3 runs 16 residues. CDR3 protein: CASSSTLGQGVETQYF. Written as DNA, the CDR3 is TGTGCCAGCAGCTCAACCCTCGGACAGGGTGTAGAGACCCAGTACTTC. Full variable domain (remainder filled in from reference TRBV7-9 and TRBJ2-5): DTGVSQNPRHKITKRGQNVTFRCDPISEHNRLYWYRQTLGQGPEFLTYFQNEAQLEKSRLLSDRFSAERPKGSFSTLEIQRTEQGDSAMYLCASSSTLGQGVETQYFGPGTRLLVL.

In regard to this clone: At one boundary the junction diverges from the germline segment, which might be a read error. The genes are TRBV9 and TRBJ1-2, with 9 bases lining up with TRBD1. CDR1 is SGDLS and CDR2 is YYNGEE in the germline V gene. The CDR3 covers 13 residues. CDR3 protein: CASSAGTGLGYAF. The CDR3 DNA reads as TGTGCCAGCAGCGCGGGGACAGGGTTGGGCTACGCCTTC.

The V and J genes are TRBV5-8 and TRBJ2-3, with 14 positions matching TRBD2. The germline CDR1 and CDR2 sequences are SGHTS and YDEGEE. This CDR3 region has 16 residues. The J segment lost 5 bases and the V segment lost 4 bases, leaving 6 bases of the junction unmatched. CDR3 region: CASSKGTSGSEDTQYF. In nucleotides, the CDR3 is TGTGCCAGCAGCAAAGGGACTAGCGGGAGTGAAGATACGCAGTATTTT.

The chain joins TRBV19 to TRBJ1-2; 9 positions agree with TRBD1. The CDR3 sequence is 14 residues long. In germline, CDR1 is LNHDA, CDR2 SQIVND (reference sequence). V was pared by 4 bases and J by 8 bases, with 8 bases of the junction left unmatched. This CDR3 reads CASSTWDRVSGYTF. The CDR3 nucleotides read TGTGCCAGTAGTACCTGGGACAGGGTCTCCGGCTACACCTTC.

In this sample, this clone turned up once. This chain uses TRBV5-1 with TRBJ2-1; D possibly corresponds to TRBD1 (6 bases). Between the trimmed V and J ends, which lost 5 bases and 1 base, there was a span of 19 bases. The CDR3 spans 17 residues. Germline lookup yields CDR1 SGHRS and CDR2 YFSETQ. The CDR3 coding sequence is TGCGCCAGCAGGCCTATCCGGGACAAACTATCCTACAATGAGCAGTTCTTC. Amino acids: CASRPIRDKLSYNEQFF.

DNA of the CDR3: TGTGCCAGCAGCGAATTTACAGGGGGCTCCTACGAGCAGTACTTC. It encodes CASSEFTGGSYEQYF. The rearrangement joins TRBV7-2 to TRBJ2-7; 8 bases agree with TRBD1. J was trimmed by 0 bases and V by 5 bases; bases with no gene match: 6. There are 15 residues in the CDR3. The germline V gene has CDR1 SGHTA and CDR2 FQGNSA.

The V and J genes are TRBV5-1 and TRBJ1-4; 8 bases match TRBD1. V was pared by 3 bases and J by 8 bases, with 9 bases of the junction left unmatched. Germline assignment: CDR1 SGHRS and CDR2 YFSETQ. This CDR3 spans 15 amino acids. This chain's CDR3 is CASSSLRGPREKLFF. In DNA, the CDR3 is TGCGCCAGCAGCTCACTCAGGGGGCCCCGAGAAAAACTGTTTTTT. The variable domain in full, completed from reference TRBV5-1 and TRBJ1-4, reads KAGVTQTPRYLIKTRGQQVTLSCSPISGHRSVSWYQQTPGQGLQFLFEYFSETQRNKGNFPGRFSGRQFSNSRSEMNVSTLELGDSALYLCASSSLRGPREKLFFGSGTQLSVL.

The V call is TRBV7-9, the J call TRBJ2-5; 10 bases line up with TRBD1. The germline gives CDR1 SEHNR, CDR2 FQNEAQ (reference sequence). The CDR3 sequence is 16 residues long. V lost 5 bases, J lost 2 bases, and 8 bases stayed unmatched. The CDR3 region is CASSVSGTGDQETQYF. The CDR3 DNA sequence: TGTGCCAGCAGCGTGTCCGGGACAGGGGATCAAGAGACCCAGTACTTC.

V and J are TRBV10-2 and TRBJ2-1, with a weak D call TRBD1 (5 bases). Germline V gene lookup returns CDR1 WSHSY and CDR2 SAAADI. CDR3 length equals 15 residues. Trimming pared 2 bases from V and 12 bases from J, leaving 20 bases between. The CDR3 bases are TGCGCCAGCAGTGAGGATTTGGTGGGGCATATGGGGCAGTTCTTC. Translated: CASSEDLVGHMGQFF.

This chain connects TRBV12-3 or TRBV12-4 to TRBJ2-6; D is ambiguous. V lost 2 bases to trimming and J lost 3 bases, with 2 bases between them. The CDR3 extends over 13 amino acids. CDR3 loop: CASSLYGANVLTF. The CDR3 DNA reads TGTGCCAGCAGTTTATATGGGGCCAACGTCCTGACTTTC.

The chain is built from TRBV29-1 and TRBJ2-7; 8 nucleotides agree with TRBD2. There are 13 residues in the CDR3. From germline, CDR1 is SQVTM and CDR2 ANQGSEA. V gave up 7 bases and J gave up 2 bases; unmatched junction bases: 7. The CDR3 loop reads CSAYSGDTYEQYF. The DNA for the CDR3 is TGCAGCGCCTATAGCGGGGACACCTACGAGCAGTACTTC.

CDR3 sequence (DNA): TGCGCCAGCAGCTTGGTACTAGCGGGTGGGGGTGAGCAGTTCTTC. Amino acids: CASSLVLAGGGEQFF. The chain employs TRBV5-1 and TRBJ2-1, with 9 bases identical to TRBD2. Germline CDR1 reads SGHRS; CDR2 reads YFSETQ. There are 15 residues in the CDR3. The ends lost 0 bases at V and 9 bases at J; junction bases unmatched: 7.